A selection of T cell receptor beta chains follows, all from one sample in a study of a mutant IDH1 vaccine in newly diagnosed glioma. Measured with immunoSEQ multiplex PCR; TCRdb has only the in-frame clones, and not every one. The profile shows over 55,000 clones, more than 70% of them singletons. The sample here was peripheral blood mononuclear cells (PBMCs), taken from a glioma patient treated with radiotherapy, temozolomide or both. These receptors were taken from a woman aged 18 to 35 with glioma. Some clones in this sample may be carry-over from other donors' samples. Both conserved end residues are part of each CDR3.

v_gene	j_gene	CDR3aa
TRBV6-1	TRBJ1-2	CASSVLRRSDGYTF
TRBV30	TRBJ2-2	CAWTLKGWGELFF
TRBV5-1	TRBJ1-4	CASTQQGATNEKLFF
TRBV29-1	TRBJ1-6	CSVGSDGNSPLHF
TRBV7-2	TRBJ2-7	CASSIGTEDPYEQYF
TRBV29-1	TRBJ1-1	CSVPWGGTEAFF
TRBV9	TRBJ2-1	CASSPRPDNEQFF
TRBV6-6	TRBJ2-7	CASRTGTRYEQYF
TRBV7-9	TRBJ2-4	CASSLEPPQYF
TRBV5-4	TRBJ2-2	CASSLPGQGAPGELFF
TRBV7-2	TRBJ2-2	CASSSGTNTGELFF
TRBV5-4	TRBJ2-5	CASSLPGSGETQYF
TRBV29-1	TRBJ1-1	CSVRGGGEAFF
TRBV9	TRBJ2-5	CASSAGLADQETQYF
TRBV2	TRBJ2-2	CASSLLAGNTGELFF
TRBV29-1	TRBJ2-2	CSVGASGSNGELFF
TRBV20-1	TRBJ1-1	CSVGQAEAFF
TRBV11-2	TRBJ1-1	CASSPAGGNTEAFF
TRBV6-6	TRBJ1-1	CASSYPQGRPNTEAFF
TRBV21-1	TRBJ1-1	CASPTGTEAFF
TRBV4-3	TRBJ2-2	CASSQGGLVSGELFF
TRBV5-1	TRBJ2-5	CASSLEGTEETQYF
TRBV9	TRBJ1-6	CASSVEPTVKENSPLHF
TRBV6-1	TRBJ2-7	CASSDRLAANYEQYF
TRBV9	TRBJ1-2	CASSVGQGYGYTF
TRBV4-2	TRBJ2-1	CASSPIPANEQFF
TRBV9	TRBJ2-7	CASSARDSEYEQYF
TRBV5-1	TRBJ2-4	CASMLEIAKNIQYF
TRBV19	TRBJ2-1	CASSKGGGANEQFF
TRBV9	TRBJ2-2	CASSVLGSGELFF
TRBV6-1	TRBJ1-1	CASRGQKREAFF
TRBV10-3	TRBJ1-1	CAISGGIPHTEAFF
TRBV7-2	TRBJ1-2	CASSPSTGKFGYTF
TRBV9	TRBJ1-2	CASSAGGLRIGGYTF
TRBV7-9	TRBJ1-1	CASSSPWWTEAFF
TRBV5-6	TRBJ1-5	CASSHSNQPQHF
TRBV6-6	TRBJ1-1	CASSDRGRTMNTEAFF
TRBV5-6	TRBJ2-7	CASSWGQGAYEQYF
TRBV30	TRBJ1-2	CACLPRGYDPRIYGYTF
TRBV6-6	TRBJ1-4	CASSTPTGSEKLFF
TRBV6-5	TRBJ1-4	CASSENLWEKLFF
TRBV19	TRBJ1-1	CASSIGGARTEAFF
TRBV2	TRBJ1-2	CASSVPQGAGGYTF
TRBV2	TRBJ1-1	CASMGTNTEAFF
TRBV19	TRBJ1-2	CASSLVILYGYTF
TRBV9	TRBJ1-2	CASTEGGHGYTF
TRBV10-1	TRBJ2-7	CASSESTPSTPDYEQYF
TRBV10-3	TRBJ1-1	CAIRVHSGTLNTEAFF
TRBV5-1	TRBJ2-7	CASSPRYFPPGTGFGYEQYF
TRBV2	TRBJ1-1	CASSEARVNTEAFF